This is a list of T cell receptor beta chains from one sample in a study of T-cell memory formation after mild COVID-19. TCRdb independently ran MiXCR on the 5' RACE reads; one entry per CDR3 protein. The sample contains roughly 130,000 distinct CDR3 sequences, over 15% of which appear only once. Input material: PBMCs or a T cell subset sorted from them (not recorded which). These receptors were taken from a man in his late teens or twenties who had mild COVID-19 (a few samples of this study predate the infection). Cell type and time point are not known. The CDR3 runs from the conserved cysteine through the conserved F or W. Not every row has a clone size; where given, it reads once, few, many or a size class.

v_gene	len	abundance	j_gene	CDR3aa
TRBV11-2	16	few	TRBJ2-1	CASSYIQGRKYNEQFF
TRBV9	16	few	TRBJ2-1	CASSSPGTLITTEQFF
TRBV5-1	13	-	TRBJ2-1	CASSFESRNEQFF
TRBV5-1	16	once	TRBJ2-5	CASSLVTGQGEETQYF
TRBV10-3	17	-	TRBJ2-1	CAISESRQETAYNEQFF
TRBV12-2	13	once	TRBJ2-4	CASRLAMVDGRDF
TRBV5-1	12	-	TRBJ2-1	CASSSGGLVKFF
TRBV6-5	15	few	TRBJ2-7	CASSPWAALYYEQYF
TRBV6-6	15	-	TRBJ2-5	CASSYSQSTQETQYF
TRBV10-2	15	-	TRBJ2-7	CASTPRGGATYEQYF
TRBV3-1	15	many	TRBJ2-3	CASSQGGGPSDTQYF
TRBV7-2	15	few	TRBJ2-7	CASSWTGAGIYEQYF
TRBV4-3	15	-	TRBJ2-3	CASSQGGSYTDTQYF
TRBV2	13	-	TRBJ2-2	CASSEGYTGELFF
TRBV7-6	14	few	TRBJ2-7	CASSLVTASYEQYF
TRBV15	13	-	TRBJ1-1	CATSRDPNTEAFF
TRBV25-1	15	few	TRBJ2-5	CASAKGQSSQETQYF
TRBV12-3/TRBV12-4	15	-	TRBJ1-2	CATRVRGAPNYGYTF
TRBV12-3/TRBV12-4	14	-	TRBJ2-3	CASSLRGYTDTQYF
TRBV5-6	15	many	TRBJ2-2	CASSPRDGYTGELFF
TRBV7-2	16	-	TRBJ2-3	CASSLRRGTPTDTQYF
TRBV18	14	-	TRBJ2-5	CASSPRTNQETQYF
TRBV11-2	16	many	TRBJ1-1	CASSLDQGRDLTEAFF
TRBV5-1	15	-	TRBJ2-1	CASTSRGGSYNEQFF
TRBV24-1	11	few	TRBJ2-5	CATSVQDRIYF
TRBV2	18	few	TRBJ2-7	CASRNSRATNYPVYEQYF
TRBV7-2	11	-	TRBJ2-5	CASSAAETQYF
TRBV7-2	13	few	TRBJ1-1	CASSLGTHTEAFF
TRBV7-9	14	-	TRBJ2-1	CASSSMYTLHEQFF
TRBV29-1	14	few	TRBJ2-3	CSESQGASTDTQYF
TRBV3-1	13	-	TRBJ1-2	CASSQVGNYGYTF
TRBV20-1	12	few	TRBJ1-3	CSAQLQGTAIYF